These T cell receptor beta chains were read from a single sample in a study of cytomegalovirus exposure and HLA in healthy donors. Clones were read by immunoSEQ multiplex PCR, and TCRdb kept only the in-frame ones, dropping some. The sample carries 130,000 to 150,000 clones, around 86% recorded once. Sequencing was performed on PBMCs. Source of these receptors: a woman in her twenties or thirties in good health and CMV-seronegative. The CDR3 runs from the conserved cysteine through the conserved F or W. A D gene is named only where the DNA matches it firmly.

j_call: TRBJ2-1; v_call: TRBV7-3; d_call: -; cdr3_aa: CASSLAGSSYNEQFF
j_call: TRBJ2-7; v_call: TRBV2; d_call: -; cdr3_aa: CASQWGPVGAEQYF
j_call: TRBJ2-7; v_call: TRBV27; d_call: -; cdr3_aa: CASSLGHFYEQYF
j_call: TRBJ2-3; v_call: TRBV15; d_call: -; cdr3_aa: CASGPRIASDTQYF
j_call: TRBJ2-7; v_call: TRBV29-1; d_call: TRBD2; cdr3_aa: CSVQLAVSFSYEQYF
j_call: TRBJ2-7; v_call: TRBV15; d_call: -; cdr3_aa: CATSRLTVPLSYEQYF
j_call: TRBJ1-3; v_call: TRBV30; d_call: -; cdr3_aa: CAWRDSGNTIYF
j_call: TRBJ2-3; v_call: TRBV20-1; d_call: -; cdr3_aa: CSARAADTQYF
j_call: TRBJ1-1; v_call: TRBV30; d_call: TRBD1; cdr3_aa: CAWRWGDRDTEAFF
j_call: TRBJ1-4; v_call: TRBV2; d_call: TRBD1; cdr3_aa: CASSDGTEREKLFF
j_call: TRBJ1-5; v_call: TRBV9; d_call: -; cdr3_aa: CASSVAGNSNQPQHF
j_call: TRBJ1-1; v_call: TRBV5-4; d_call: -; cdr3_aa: CASSLAGYRPYHEAFF
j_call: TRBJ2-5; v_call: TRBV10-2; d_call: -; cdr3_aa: CASSELGDRSGEQYF
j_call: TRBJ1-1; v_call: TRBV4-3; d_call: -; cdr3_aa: CASSRVGASTEAFF
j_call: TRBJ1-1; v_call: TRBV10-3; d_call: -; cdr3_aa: CAIIEGGGTKAFF
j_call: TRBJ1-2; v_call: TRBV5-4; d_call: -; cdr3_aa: CASRNAAGGAEGYTF
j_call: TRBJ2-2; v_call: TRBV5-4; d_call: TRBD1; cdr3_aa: CASSLGGGDDTGELFF
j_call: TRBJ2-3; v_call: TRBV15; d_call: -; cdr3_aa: CATSRAATGRGTDTQYF